These T cell receptor beta chains were read from a single sample in a study of blood T cell repertoires in COVID-19. Using immunoSEQ multiplex PCR, the repertoire was profiled, and TCRdb retains in-frame clones only, with some absent. The table includes 300,000 to 350,000 clones, 87% detected once. Source material: peripheral blood. The origin of the receptors is a man aged 18 to 35 with active or convalescent COVID-19. The CDR3 runs from the conserved cysteine through the conserved F or W. The D gene is left open where the match is weak. Some rows have no size entry. The others give once, few or many, or a class for an expanded clone.

>TRBJ2-5|TRBV5-1|NA|NA
CASATGQWETQYF
TGCGCCAGCGCGACTGGACAGTGGGAGACCCAGTACTTC
>TRBJ2-7|TRBV27|TRBD1|NA
CASSRTGASSYEQYF
TGTGCCAGCAGCCGAACAGGGGCGAGCTCCTACGAGCAGTACTTC
>TRBJ1-3|TRBV29-1|NA|NA
CSALGTLEGNTIYF
TGCAGCGCCCTTGGGACTTTAGAGGGAAACACCATATATTTT
>TRBJ2-1|TRBV14|NA|NA
CASSQDPPMSGLLYNEQFF
TGTGCCAGCAGCCAAGATCCCCCTATGAGCGGTCTCTTATACAATGAGCAGTTCTTC
>TRBJ2-7|TRBV2|NA|NA
CASSEARGWTGYEQYF
TGTGCCAGCAGTGAAGCGCGAGGGTGGACGGGGTACGAGCAGTACTTC
>TRBJ1-1|TRBV7-9|TRBD1|NA
CASSPRTGVMNTEAFF
TGTGCCAGCAGCCCACGGACAGGGGTAATGAACACTGAAGCTTTCTTT
>TRBJ2-1|TRBV27|TRBD2|NA
CASSRTSGGNNEQFF
TGTGCCAGCAGCCGGACTAGCGGGGGCAACAATGAGCAGTTCTTC
>TRBJ2-7|TRBV6-6|TRBD1|NA
CAISQTGNSYEQYF
TGTGCCATCTCCCAGACAGGGAATTCCTACGAGCAGTACTTC
>TRBJ2-7|TRBV5-6|NA|NA
CASSVDLGTAYEQYF
TGTGCCAGCAGCGTCGACCTGGGCACTGCCTACGAGCAGTACTTC
>TRBJ1-6|TRBV28|TRBD1|NA
CASSLRDRGLSPLHF
TGTGCCAGCAGTTTAAGGGACAGGGGGCTCTCACCCCTCCACTTT
>TRBJ2-3|TRBV7-6|TRBD1|NA
CASSFQGATDTQYF
TGTGCCAGCAGCTTCCAGGGGGCCACAGATACGCAGTATTTT
>TRBJ1-2|TRBV6-5|TRBD1|NA
CASSLRTGNGYTF
TGTGCCAGCAGCCTTCGGACAGGGAATGGCTACACCTTC
>TRBJ1-5|TRBV7-2|NA|NA
CASSLVGSGGQPQHF
TGTGCCAGCAGCTTAGTAGGCAGTGGGGGGCAGCCCCAGCATTTT
>TRBJ2-3|TRBV12-3/TRBV12-4|NA|NA
CASRDTLTDTQYF
TGTGCCAGCAGGGACACCCTCACAGATACGCAGTATTTT
>TRBJ1-2|TRBV19|NA|few
CASSLNQGIYGYTF
TGTGCCAGTAGTCTCAACCAGGGCATCTATGGCTACACCTTC
>TRBJ2-2|TRBV7-9|NA|NA
CASEEGTQTGELFF
TGTGCCAGCGAAGAGGGGACACAAACCGGGGAGCTGTTTTTT